The clone carrying this T cell receptor beta chain came up many times. cDNA synthesis was performed by 5'RACE with 10-nucleotide random UMIs. Over 200 million TCR-beta sequences from 15-18 subjects were obtained in each sequencing run. From the 5' RACE reads, TCRdb called clonotypes with MiXCR, one entry per CDR3 protein. The sample gives some 46,000 distinct CDR3 sequences, around 10% of which show up once; approximately 5.3% is in the top ten. With 1 base removed from V and 4 bases from J, the gap between germline ends came to 4 bases. There are 12 residues in the CDR3. Germline CDR1 and CDR2: SGHRS and YFSETQ. These data belong to a study of neurological immune-mediated disorders. Unsorted libraries were generated from 2 million PBMCs. These cells had been stored in RNAlater at -80 C.

The chain couples TRBV5-1 to TRBJ2-3; D gene uncertain. Sequencing was done on a sample of PBMCs. This receptor was taken from a man between 65 and 79 years old with HTLV-1-associated myelopathy (HAM/TSP). The CDR3 DNA is TGCGCCAGCAGCTTGCTAGCAGATACGCAGTATTTT. As protein: CASSLLADTQYF. The whole variable domain, filled in from reference TRBV5-1 and TRBJ2-3, reads KAGVTQTPRYLIKTRGQQVTLSCSPISGHRSVSWYQQTPGQGLQFLFEYFSETQRNKGNFPGRFSGRQFSNSRSEMNVSTLELGDSALYLCASSLLADTQYFGPGTRLTVL.